The T cell receptor beta chain described here comes from a study of blood T cell repertoires in COVID-19. V lost 6 bases and J lost 2; bases outside the gene matches: 7. This CDR3 has 15 residues. Per germline, CDR1 LNHDA and CDR2 SQIVND (reference sequence). The repertoire was sequenced with immunoSEQ multiplex PCR; TCRdb's copy has only in-frame clones and lacks some. The data show roughly 130,000 clones, around 81% seen once. The chain couples TRBV19 to TRBJ1-3, with TRBD1 matching 7 bases. This TCR was recovered from a man in his forties with active or convalescent COVID-19. The sequencing input was peripheral blood. The CDR3 DNA sequence: TGTGCCAGTAGCGTTCAACAGGGGACTGGAAACACCATATATTTT. Translated: CASSVQQGTGNTIYF.